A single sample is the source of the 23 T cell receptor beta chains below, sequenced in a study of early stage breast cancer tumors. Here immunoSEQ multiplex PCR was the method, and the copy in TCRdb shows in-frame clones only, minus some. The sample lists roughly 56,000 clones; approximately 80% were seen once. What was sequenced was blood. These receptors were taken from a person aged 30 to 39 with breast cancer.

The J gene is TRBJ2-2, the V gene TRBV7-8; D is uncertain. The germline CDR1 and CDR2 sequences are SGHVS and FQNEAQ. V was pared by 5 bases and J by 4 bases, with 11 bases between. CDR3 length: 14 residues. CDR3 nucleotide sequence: TGTGCCAGCAGCCCCCTTGCTACCACCGGGGAGCTGTTTTTT. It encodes CASSPLATTGELFF.

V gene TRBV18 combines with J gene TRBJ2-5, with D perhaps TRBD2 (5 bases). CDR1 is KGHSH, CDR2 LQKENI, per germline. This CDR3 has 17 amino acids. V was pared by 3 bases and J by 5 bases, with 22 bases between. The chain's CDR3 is CASSPPNTEVARETQYF. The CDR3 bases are TGTGCCAGCTCACCCCCCAACACGGAGGTAGCGAGGGAGACCCAGTACTTC. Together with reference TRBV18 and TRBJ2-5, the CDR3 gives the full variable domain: NAGVMQNPRHLVRRRGQEARLRCSPMKGHSHVYWYRQLPEEGLKFMVYLQKENIIDESGMPKERFSAEFPKEGPSILRIQQVVRGDSAAYFCASSPPNTEVARETQYFGPGTRLLVL.

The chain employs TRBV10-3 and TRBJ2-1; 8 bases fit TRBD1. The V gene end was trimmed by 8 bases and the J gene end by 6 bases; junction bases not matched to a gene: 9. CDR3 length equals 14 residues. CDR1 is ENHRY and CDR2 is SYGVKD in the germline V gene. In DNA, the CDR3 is TGTGCCATCGACAAGAGACAGGGGTCCAATGAGCAGTTCTTC. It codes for CAIDKRQGSNEQFF.

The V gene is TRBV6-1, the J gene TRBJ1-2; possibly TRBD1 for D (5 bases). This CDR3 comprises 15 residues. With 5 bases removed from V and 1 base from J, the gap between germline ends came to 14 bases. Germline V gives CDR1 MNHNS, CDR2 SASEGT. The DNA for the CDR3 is TGTGCCAGCAGTCCCGACAGTTGGGGTAACTATGGCTACACCTTC. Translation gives CASSPDSWGNYGYTF.

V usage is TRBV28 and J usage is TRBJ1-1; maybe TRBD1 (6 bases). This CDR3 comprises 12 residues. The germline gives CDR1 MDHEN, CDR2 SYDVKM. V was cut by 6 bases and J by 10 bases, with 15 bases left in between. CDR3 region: CASSRLQGAAFF. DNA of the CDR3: TGTGCCAGCAGCCGATTACAGGGTGCAGCTTTCTTT.

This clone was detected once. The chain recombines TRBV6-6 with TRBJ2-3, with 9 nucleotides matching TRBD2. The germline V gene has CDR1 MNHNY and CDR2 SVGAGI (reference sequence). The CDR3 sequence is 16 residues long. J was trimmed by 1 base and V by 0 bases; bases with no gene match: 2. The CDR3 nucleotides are TGTGCCAGCAGTTACTCTAGGACTAGCGGCACAGATACGCAGTATTTT. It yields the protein CASSYSRTSGTDTQYF.

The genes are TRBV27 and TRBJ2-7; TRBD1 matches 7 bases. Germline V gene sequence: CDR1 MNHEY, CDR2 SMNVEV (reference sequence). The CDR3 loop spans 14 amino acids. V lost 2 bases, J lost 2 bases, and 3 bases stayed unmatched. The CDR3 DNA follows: TGTGCCAGCAGTTTAACCGGGACAGCCTACGAGCAGTACTTC. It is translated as CASSLTGTAYEQYF.

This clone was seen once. The CDR3 nucleotides are TGCACCAGCAGCCAAGATCCGGGACCCTCCTACAATGAGCAGTTCTTC. It yields the protein CTSSQDPGPSYNEQFF. This chain joins TRBV1 and TRBJ2-1. TRBV1 is a pseudogene segment. The CDR3 consists of 16 residues.

The CDR3, as DNA: TGCGCCACCCAGAAGGGTAGCGGGAGGCAAGAGACCCAGTACTTC. Protein sequence: CATQKGSGRQETQYF. The rearrangement links TRBV5-1 to TRBJ2-5; 10 bases line up with TRBD2. The CDR3 runs 15 residues. The germline gives CDR1 SGHRS, CDR2 YFSETQ. Unmatched junction bases numbered 10, after V lost 9 bases and J lost 2 bases.

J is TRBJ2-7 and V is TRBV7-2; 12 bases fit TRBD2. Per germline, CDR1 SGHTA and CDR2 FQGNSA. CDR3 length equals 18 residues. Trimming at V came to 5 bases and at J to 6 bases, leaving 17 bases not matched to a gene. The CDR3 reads CASSQLATTSGSGGEQYF. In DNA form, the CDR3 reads TGTGCCAGCAGCCAACTAGCGACGACTAGCGGGAGCGGAGGCGAGCAGTACTTC.

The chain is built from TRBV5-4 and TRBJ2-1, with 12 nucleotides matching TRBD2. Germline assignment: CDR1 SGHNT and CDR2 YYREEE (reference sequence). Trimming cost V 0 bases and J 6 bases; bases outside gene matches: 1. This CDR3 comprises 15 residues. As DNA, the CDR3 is TGTGCCAGCAGCTTGGCTAGCGGGAGGGCCAATGAGCAGTTCTTC. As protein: CASSLASGRANEQFF.

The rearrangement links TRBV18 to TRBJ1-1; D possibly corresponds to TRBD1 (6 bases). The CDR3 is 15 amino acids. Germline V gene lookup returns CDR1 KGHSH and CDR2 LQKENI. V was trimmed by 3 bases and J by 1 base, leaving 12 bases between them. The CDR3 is CASSPLGAENTEAFF. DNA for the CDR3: TGTGCCAGCTCACCGCTGGGGGCGGAGAACACTGAAGCTTTCTTT.

Here the CDR3 reads CASSGGLALGNEQFF. The CDR3 coding sequence is TGTGCCAGCAGTGGGGGACTAGCGCTCGGGAATGAGCAGTTCTTC. The gene calls are TRBV25-1 and TRBJ2-1; TRBD2 agrees at 10 bases. The trim removed 4 bases at V and 7 bases at J, leaving 7 bases unmatched. The V gene's germline CDR1 is MGHDK and CDR2 SYGVNS. The CDR3 is 15 residues long.

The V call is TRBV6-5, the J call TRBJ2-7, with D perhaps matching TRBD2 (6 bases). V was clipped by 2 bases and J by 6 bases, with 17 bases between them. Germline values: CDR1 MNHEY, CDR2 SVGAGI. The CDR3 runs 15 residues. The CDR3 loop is CASSYTGSGVTEQYF. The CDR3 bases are TGTGCCAGCAGTTACACCGGATCGGGAGTTACCGAGCAGTACTTC.

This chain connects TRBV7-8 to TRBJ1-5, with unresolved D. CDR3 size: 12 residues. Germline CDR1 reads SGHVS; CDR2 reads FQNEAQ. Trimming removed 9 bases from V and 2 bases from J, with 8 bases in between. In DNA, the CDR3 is TGTGCCAGTAGCCACCGCAATCAGCCCCAGCATTTT. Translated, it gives CASSHRNQPQHF.

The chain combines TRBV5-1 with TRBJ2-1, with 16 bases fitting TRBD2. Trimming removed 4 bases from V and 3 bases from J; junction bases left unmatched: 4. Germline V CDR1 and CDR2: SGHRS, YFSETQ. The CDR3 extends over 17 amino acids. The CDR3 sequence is CASSRGLAGGSYNEQFF. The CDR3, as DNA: TGCGCCAGCAGCAGGGGACTAGCGGGAGGGAGCTACAATGAGCAGTTCTTC.

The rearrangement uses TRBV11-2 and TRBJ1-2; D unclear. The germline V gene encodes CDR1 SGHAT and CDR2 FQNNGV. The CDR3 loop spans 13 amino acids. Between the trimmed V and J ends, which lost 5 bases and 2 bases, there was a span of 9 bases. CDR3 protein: CASSPDKNYGYTF. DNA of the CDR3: TGTGCCAGCAGCCCAGACAAAAACTATGGCTACACCTTC.

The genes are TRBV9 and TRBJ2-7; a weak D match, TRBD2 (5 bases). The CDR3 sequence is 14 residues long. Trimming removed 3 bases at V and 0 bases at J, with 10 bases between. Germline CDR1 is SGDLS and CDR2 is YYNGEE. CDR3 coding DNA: TGTGCCAGCAGCGCTGGTGGGAGCTCCTACGAGCAGTACTTC. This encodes CASSAGGSSYEQYF.

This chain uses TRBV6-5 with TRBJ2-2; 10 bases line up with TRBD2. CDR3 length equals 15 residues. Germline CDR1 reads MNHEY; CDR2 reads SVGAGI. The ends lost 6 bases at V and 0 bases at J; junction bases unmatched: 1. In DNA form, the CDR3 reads TGTGCCAGCAGGGGACTAGCGCCGAACACCGGGGAGCTGTTTTTT. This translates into CASRGLAPNTGELFF.

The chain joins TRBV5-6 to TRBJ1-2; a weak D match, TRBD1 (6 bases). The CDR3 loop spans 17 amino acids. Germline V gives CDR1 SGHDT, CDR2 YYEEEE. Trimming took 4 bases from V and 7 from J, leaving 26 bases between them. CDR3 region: CASSPAGGGVSGVGYTF. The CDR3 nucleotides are TGTGCCAGCAGCCCGGCGGGTGGGGGCGTATCGGGCGTTGGCTACACCTTC.

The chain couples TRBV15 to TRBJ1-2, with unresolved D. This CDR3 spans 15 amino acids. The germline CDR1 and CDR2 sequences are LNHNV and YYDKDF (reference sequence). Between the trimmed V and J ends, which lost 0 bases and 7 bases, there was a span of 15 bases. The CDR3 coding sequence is TGTGCCACCAGCAGAGATAGAGGACGGTCTGGTGGCTACACCTTC. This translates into CATSRDRGRSGGYTF. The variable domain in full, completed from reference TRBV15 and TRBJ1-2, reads DAMVIQNPRYQVTQFGKPVTLSCSQTLNHNVMYWYQQKSSQAPKLLFHYYDKDFNNEADTPDNFQSRRPNTSFCFLDIRSPGLGDTAMYLCATSRDRGRSGGYTFGSGTRLTVV.

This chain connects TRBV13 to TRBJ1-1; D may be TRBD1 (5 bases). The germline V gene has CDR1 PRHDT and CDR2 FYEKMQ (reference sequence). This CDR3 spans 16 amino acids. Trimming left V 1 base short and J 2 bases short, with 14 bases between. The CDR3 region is CASSLVARTFNTEAFF. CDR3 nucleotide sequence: TGTGCCAGCAGCTTAGTAGCCAGGACATTCAACACTGAAGCTTTCTTT.

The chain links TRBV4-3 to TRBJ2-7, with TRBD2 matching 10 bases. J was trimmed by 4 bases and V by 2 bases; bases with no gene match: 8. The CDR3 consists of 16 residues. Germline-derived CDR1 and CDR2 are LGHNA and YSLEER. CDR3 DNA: TGCGCCAGCAGCCAATCTGGACTAGCGGATACGTACGAGCAGTACTTC. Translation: CASSQSGLADTYEQYF.